This TCR beta chain was captured in a study of regulatory T cells in long-lasting Graves disease. The CDR3 totals 16 residues. Trimming left V 2 bases short and J 5 bases short, with 19 bases between. CDR1 is MNHEY, CDR2 SVGEGT, per germline. The time point here: persistent/refractory GD, antithyroid drugs over 5 years with positive TRAb. RNA isolated from PBMCs was used to make the TCR library. Relying on iRepertoire HTBI primers and Arm-PCR of CDR3 regions, the team built TCR beta libraries. TCRdb called the multiplex PCR reads again in MiXCR, with one record for every CDR3 protein. The repertoire consists of 500,000 to 800,000 distinct CDR3 sequences, with about 30% occurring once and the leading ten covering about 40%.

This receptor was identified in a female donor with Graves disease. The sequenced sample was peripheral blood mononuclear cells (PBMCs), obtained when the disease was refractory, from a patient treated with antithyroid drugs. The chain employs TRBV6-2 or TRBV6-3 and TRBJ2-7; D tentatively fits TRBD1 or TRBD2 (7 bases each). The CDR3 bases are TGTGCCAGCAGTTACCTACCGGGGAGGGGGCGGGACGAGCAGTACTTC. Its protein product is CASSYLPGRGRDEQYF.